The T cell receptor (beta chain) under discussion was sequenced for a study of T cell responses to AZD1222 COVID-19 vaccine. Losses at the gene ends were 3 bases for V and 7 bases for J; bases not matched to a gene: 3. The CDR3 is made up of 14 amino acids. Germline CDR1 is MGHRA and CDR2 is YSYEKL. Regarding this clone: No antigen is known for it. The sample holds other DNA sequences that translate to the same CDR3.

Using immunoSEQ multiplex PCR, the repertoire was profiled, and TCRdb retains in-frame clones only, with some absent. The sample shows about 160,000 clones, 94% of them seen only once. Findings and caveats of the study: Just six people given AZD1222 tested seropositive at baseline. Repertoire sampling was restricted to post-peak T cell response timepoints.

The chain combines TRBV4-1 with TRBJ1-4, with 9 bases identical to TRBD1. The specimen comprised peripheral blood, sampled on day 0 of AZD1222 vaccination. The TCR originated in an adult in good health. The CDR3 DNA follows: TGCGCCAGCAGCCAGGCGGACAGGGGTGAAAAACTGTTTTTT. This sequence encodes CASSQADRGEKLFF.